This T cell receptor (beta chain) originates from a study of graft-versus-host responses after intestinal transplantation. Study-wide context: Recipients were all induced with anti-thymocyte globulin, then given tacrolimus and steroids for 2 to 4 years. Study observations and caveats: Clonal ratios of graft-versus-host to host-versus-graft in allografts were high for patients exhibiting graft-donor T cell macrochimerism. Recipient-marrow GvH clones were detected, some having first appeared in ileum or blood.

For this clone: Its target is not known.

The method was immunoSEQ multiplex PCR; TCRdb's version includes in-frame clones alone and lacks a portion of them. The profile shows fewer than 55,000 clones, approximately 95% of them singletons. V lost 1 base to trimming and J lost 3 bases, with 8 bases between them. Germline V gene lookup returns CDR1 LGHNA and CDR2 YNFKEQ. The CDR3 covers 14 residues. Sequenced here: unstimulated CD8+ T cells sorted from spleen or lymph node cells, sampled before transplant. The V and J genes are TRBV4-2 and TRBJ2-3, with D perhaps assigned TRBD1 or TRBD2 (5 bases each). The source of this sequence is a human donor who was the organ donor for an intestinal transplant. DNA for the CDR3: TGTGCCAGCAGCCAAGGTGGGGGAACAGATACGCAGTATTTT. It encodes CASSQGGGTDTQYF.